This TCR beta chain derives from a study of T-cell reconstitution after alpha-beta-depleted transplantation in children. Whole-study findings and limits: Approximately two months post-transplant, alpha-beta T cells reportedly originated from several hundred expanded graft clones. Hyperexpanded clones declined; after one year, newly produced T cells mostly supplied diversity. TCRbeta diversity was high at day 60 in some patients (a result of surviving recipient T cells and thymic progenitors).

CDR1 is MNHNS, CDR2 SASEGT, per germline. This CDR3 contains 13 residues. Trimming stripped 6 bases from V and 3 bases from J, with 11 bases between. The library targeted TCRbeta and was prepared with unique molecular identifiers. TCRdb reanalysed the PCR reads using MiXCR and keeps one entry per CDR3 protein. The table has roughly 240,000 distinct CDR3 sequences, around 7.8% seen once. There are many counts of this clonotype. No antigen is known for it. Here the sequenced sample was PBMCs, mostly from graft donor cells, taken 180 days after TCRalphabeta/CD19-depleted stem cell transplant. The chain is built from TRBV6-1 and TRBJ1-1; D may be TRBD1 (5 bases). The clonotype comes from a male patient younger than 18 who had a stem cell transplant for acute lymphoblastic leukemia, so the T cells may come from the graft donor. The CDR3 sequence: CASRGQGYTEAFF. The CDR3 nucleotides are TGTGCCAGCAGGGGGCAGGGATACACTGAAGCTTTCTTT.